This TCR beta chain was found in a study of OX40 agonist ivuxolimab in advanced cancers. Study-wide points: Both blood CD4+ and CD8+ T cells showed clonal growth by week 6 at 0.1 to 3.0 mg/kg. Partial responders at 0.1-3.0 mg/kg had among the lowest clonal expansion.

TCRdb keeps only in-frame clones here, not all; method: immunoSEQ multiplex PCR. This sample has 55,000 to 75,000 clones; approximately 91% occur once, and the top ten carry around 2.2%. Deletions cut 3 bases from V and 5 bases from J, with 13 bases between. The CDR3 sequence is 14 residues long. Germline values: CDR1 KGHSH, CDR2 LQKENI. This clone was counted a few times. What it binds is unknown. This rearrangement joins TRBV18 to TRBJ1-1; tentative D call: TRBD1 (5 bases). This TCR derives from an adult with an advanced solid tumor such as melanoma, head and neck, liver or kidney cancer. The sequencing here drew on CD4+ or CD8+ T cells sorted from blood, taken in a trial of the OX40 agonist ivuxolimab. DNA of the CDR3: TGTGCCAGCTCACCGCGAGGGGAGGCGACTGAAGCTTTCTTT. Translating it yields CASSPRGEATEAFF.